The next 18 T cell receptor beta chains were all read from a single sample in a study of blood T cell repertoires in COVID-19. Libraries were prepared by immunoSEQ multiplex PCR; TCRdb keeps only in-frame clonotypes and omits some of them. This repertoire shows about 81,000 clones, around 91% found once; its top ten account for roughly 2%. The sample was peripheral blood. The receptors shown here come from a woman aged 50 to 60 in a cohort sampled during active COVID-19.

The chain is built from TRBV11-3 and TRBJ1-1; TRBD1 matches 8 bases. After removal of 3 bases from V and 9 bases from J, the junction contained 6 bases not matched to a gene. The CDR3 is made up of 13 amino acids. Germline-derived CDR1 and CDR2 are SGHNT and YENEEA. The DNA for the CDR3 is TGTGCCAGCAGCTTGGACTGGACAGGGAAAGCTTTCTTT. This translates into CASSLDWTGKAFF. The variable domain in full, with the rest retrieved from reference TRBV11-3 and TRBJ1-1, is EAGVVQSPRYKIIEKKQPVAFWCNPISGHNTLYWYLQNLGQGPELLIRYENEEAVDDSQLPKDRFSAERLKGVDSTLKIQPAELGDSAVYLCASSLDWTGKAFFGQGTRLTVV.

The chain links TRBV27 to TRBJ1-1; no reliable D call. V lost 3 bases and J lost 10, with 15 bases in between. This CDR3 has 13 residues. CDR1 is MNHEY and CDR2 is SMNVEV in the germline V gene (reference sequence). The CDR3 bases are TGTGCCAGCAGTTTGGCGGGGTCCCCGAGAGCTTTCTTT. Encoded protein: CASSLAGSPRAFF.

The chain has TRBV19 and TRBJ2-1; a possible D gene is TRBD2 (6 bases). CDR1 is LNHDA and CDR2 is SQIVND in the germline V gene (reference sequence). V shed 4 bases and J shed 8 bases, with 15 bases lying between them. This CDR3 comprises 14 residues. This CDR3 is CASSREAWGDEQFF. The CDR3 coding sequence is TGTGCCAGTAGTAGGGAGGCGTGGGGCGATGAGCAGTTCTTC. The full variable domain, its missing parts supplied by reference TRBV19 and TRBJ2-1, is DGGITQSPKYLFRKEGQNVTLSCEQNLNHDAMYWYRQDPGQGLRLIYYSQIVNDFQKGDIAEGYSVSREKKESFPLTVTSAQKNPTAFYLCASSREAWGDEQFFGPGTRLTVL.

The gene calls are TRBV19 and TRBJ1-2; tentative D call: TRBD1 (5 bases). The CDR3 length is 16 residues. Germline V gene lookup returns CDR1 LNHDA and CDR2 SQIVND (reference sequence). Trimming cost V 6 bases and J 0 bases, with 17 bases left between them. CDR3 in DNA: TGTGCCAGTAGCTCATCCGCGGGACCCCCTAACTATGGCTACACCTTC. The encoded protein is CASSSSAGPPNYGYTF.

The chain joins TRBV5-1 to TRBJ2-3; possible D gene TRBD1, 6 bases. Per the germline V gene, CDR1 is SGHRS and CDR2 is YFSETQ. The V end lost 0 bases, the J end lost 0 bases, and 11 bases lay between the germline ends. This CDR3 contains 16 residues. The CDR3 bases are TGCGCCAGCAGCTTGGTGGGCAGGGGAAGCACAGATACGCAGTATTTT. This codes for CASSLVGRGSTDTQYF.

The chain has TRBV27 and TRBJ2-7; TRBD2 is a possible D gene (6 bases). Deletions cut 4 bases from V and 2 bases from J, with 12 bases between. The CDR3 sequence is 14 residues long. Per the germline V gene, CDR1 is MNHEY and CDR2 is SMNVEV (reference sequence). The CDR3 here is CASSSRTKPYEQYF. CDR3 in DNA: TGTGCCAGCAGTTCTCGGACTAAACCCTACGAGCAGTACTTC.

The rearrangement links TRBV5-4 to TRBJ2-1; 9 bases fit TRBD2. Germline loops: CDR1 SGHNT, CDR2 YYREEE (reference sequence). V lost 4 bases and J lost 13; bases outside the gene matches: 12. This CDR3 comprises 14 residues. The CDR3 loop reads CASSPGVAGDLQFF. DNA for the CDR3: TGTGCCAGCAGCCCTGGGGTAGCGGGGGATTTACAGTTCTTC.

This chain joins TRBV15 and TRBJ2-3, with D tentatively TRBD1 (5 bases). The CDR3 extends over 13 amino acids. With 5 bases removed from V and 1 base from J, the gap between germline ends came to 7 bases. CDR1 is LNHNV, CDR2 YYDKDF, per germline (reference sequence). CDR3 loop: CATSSTGTDTQYF. The DNA for the CDR3 is TGTGCCACCAGCTCGACAGGCACAGATACGCAGTATTTT. The full variable domain, its missing parts supplied by reference TRBV15 and TRBJ2-3, is DAMVIQNPRYQVTQFGKPVTLSCSQTLNHNVMYWYQQKSSQAPKLLFHYYDKDFNNEADTPDNFQSRRPNTSFCFLDIRSPGLGDTAMYLCATSSTGTDTQYFGPGTRLTVL.

In its sample, this clone was seen once. V is TRBV3-1 (or the pseudogene TRBV3-2) and J is TRBJ2-2; TRBD1 aligns across 8 bases. The CDR3 has 13 residues. Looked up from germline, CDR1 is LGHDT and CDR2 is YNNKEL (reference sequence). V was pared by 5 bases and J by 6 bases, with 2 bases of the junction left unmatched. The CDR3 loop is CASSLQGAGELFF. CDR3 coding DNA: TGTGCCAGCAGCTTACAGGGGGCCGGGGAGCTGTTTTTT.

V usage is TRBV27 and J usage is TRBJ2-1, with TRBD1 matching over 10 bases. The CDR3 has 16 residues. The germline V gene encodes CDR1 MNHEY and CDR2 SMNVEV (reference sequence). The ends lost 4 bases at V and 3 bases at J; junction bases unmatched: 6. CDR3 sequence reads: CASSSLGTGVYNEQFF. The CDR3, as DNA: TGTGCCAGCAGTTCCCTCGGGACAGGGGTCTACAATGAGCAGTTCTTC.

The chain joins TRBV3-1 (or the pseudogene TRBV3-2) to TRBJ2-7; 9 bases align to TRBD2. Germline CDR1 reads LGHDT; CDR2 reads YNNKEL (reference sequence). After removal of 4 bases from V and 4 bases from J, the junction contained 11 bases not matched to a gene. This CDR3 has 16 residues. The CDR3 is CASSPHGGRELYEQYF. The CDR3 nucleotides read TGTGCCAGCAGCCCCCACGGCGGGAGGGAGCTTTACGAGCAGTACTTC.

This clone was picked up a small number of times. The genes are TRBV5-1 and TRBJ2-1, with D tentatively TRBD1 (5 bases). V was shortened by 7 bases and J by 5 bases, with 7 bases between the two germline ends. Per germline, CDR1 SGHRS and CDR2 YFSETQ. This CDR3 comprises 11 residues. The chain's CDR3 is CASGQDNEQFF. CDR3 coding DNA: TGCGCCAGCGGACAAGACAATGAGCAGTTCTTC.

This sequence joins TRBV3-1 (or the pseudogene TRBV3-2) and TRBJ1-2; TRBD1 matches at 8 bases. V trimming: 3 bases; J trimming: 2 bases; junction bases outside the gene matches: 14. Germline CDR1 and CDR2: LGHDT and YNNKEL (reference sequence). The CDR3 spans 18 residues. The CDR3 nucleotides are TGTGCCAGCAGCCAGGGTTTACTACGACAGGGGTACAACTATGGCTACACCTTC. Translated, it gives CASSQGLLRQGYNYGYTF.

This clone was counted only a few times. The chain employs TRBV19 and TRBJ1-5; maybe TRBD1 (6 bases). Germline CDR1 reads LNHDA; CDR2 reads SQIVND (reference sequence). Trimming left V 5 bases short and J 2 bases short, with 13 bases between. The CDR3 covers 15 residues. The CDR3 nucleotides are TGTGCCAGTAGTCCCGACAGGTCGGGCAATCAGCCCCAGCATTTT. Its translation: CASSPDRSGNQPQHF.

The V gene is TRBV5-1, the J gene TRBJ2-7; D perhaps matches TRBD1 (6 bases). Trimming took 4 bases from V and 7 from J, leaving 18 bases between them. This CDR3 contains 14 residues. Per germline, CDR1 SGHRS and CDR2 YFSETQ. The CDR3 here is CASSIDSPRGEQYF. The CDR3 DNA reads TGCGCCAGCAGCATCGACTCGCCGAGGGGGGAGCAGTACTTC. Together with reference TRBV5-1 and TRBJ2-7, the CDR3 gives the full variable domain: KAGVTQTPRYLIKTRGQQVTLSCSPISGHRSVSWYQQTPGQGLQFLFEYFSETQRNKGNFPGRFSGRQFSNSRSEMNVSTLELGDSALYLCASSIDSPRGEQYFGPGTRLTVT.

This chain uses TRBV5-1 with TRBJ2-1; 8 nucleotides agree with TRBD2. After removal of 4 bases from V and 0 bases from J, the junction contained 3 bases not matched to a gene. Germline values: CDR1 SGHRS, CDR2 YFSETQ. The CDR3 consists of 15 residues. In DNA form, the CDR3 reads TGCGCCAGCAGCCCGGGGGGGAGCTCCTACAATGAGCAGTTCTTC. This gives the protein CASSPGGSSYNEQFF.

This chain joins TRBV9 and TRBJ2-7; 7 bases map to TRBD1. This CDR3 has 15 residues. Looked up from germline, CDR1 is SGDLS and CDR2 is YYNGEE. V gave up 4 bases and J gave up 0 bases; unmatched junction bases: 7. The CDR3 protein is CASSTTWDSSYEQYF. CDR3 bases: TGTGCCAGCAGCACCACTTGGGACAGCTCCTACGAGCAGTACTTC.

V gene TRBV6-5 combines with J gene TRBJ2-7; the match to TRBD1 covers 9 bases. V was clipped by 2 bases and J by 7 bases; unmatched bases: 9. The CDR3 consists of 15 residues. The germline gives CDR1 MNHEY, CDR2 SVGAGI. In nucleotides, the CDR3 is TGTGCCAGCAGTTACGGCGGGACAGGGAATTGGGAGCAGTACTTC. It specifies CASSYGGTGNWEQYF.